The 28 T cell receptor beta chains reported below all come from one sample, sequenced in a study of shared clonotypes between healthy human individuals. TCRdb's copy holds only in-frame clones and misses some; the assay was immunoSEQ multiplex PCR. The sample holds under 1,900,000 clones, 98% seen once. Sequenced input: naive CD4+ T cells sorted from blood. Sample subset: CD45RA+ positively selected. The receptors here all came from a man aged 30 to 39 in good health.

The chain uses TRBV29-1 and TRBJ2-5, with D possibly matching TRBD1 (5 bases). The germline gives CDR1 SQVTM, CDR2 ANQGSEA. The CDR3 length is 14 residues. V lost 6 bases and J 5 bases, leaving 19 bases between the germline ends. CDR3 nucleotide sequence: TGCAGCGTCGGACAAAAGGCATCTTTCGAGACCCAGTACTTC. As protein: CSVGQKASFETQYF.

The chain links TRBV11-2 to TRBJ2-1; 7 bases map to TRBD2. Germline CDR1 reads SGHAT; CDR2 reads FQNNGV. The CDR3 length is 14 residues. The V gene end was trimmed by 8 bases and the J gene end by 2 bases; junction bases not matched to a gene: 6. The chain's CDR3 is CASGWRGTYNEQFF. CDR3 nucleotide sequence: TGTGCCAGCGGATGGCGGGGGACCTACAATGAGCAGTTCTTC.

The chain joins TRBV27 to TRBJ1-5; 7 nucleotides match TRBD1. CDR1 is MNHEY, CDR2 SMNVEV, per germline (reference sequence). This CDR3 spans 15 amino acids. Germline trimming cut 3 bases from V and 8 bases from J; bases unmatched to any gene: 10. This CDR3 reads CASSFGRQGREPQHF. CDR3 DNA sequence: TGTGCCAGCAGTTTCGGACGACAGGGTCGGGAGCCCCAGCATTTT.

This rearrangement joins TRBV7-2 to TRBJ1-4, with D unresolved. The V end lost 1 base, the J end lost 8 bases, and 8 bases lay between the germline ends. The CDR3 is 13 residues long. Germline values: CDR1 SGHTA, CDR2 FQGNSA. In nucleotides, the CDR3 is TGTGCCAGCAGCTTAGGCAGTTTCGAAAAACTGTTTTTT. Its protein product is CASSLGSFEKLFF.

The chain has TRBV9 and TRBJ2-7; D gene ambiguous. Germline V CDR1 and CDR2: SGDLS, YYNGEE. V lost 2 bases to trimming and J lost 6 bases, with 18 bases between them. The CDR3 has 15 residues. The CDR3 loop is CASSVAGLVAAEQYF. The CDR3 bases are TGTGCCAGCAGCGTGGCCGGGCTAGTGGCGGCCGAGCAGTACTTC.

The chain joins TRBV5-1 to TRBJ2-4; TRBD2 is a possible D gene (5 bases). V lost 2 bases, J lost 1 base, and 7 bases lay in between. The CDR3 is 14 amino acids. Germline V gene lookup returns CDR1 SGHRS and CDR2 YFSETQ. For the CDR3, the DNA is TGCGCCAGCAGCTTCGGGGTGGCCAAAAACATTCAGTACTTC. The encoded protein is CASSFGVAKNIQYF.

V is TRBV9 and J is TRBJ1-1; D is unresolved. The ends were cut back, 0 bases at V and 0 bases at J, with 9 bases in the middle. The CDR3 loop spans 15 amino acids. CDR1 and CDR2 (germline): SGDLS, YYNGEE. The CDR3 is CASSVATTMNTEAFF. The DNA for the CDR3 is TGTGCCAGCAGCGTAGCTACCACGATGAACACTGAAGCTTTCTTT.

The chain has TRBV7-3 and TRBJ2-7; D gene uncertain. V lost 5 bases, J lost 0 bases, and 8 bases lay in between. This CDR3 has 13 residues. Germline CDR1 is SGHTA and CDR2 is FQGTGA. The CDR3 DNA reads as TGTGCCAGCAGCGTAGGACCCTCCTACGAGCAGTACTTC. Its translation is CASSVGPSYEQYF.

The V gene is TRBV29-1, the J gene TRBJ2-7; TRBD1 aligns across 8 bases. V lost 7 bases and J lost 4; bases outside the gene matches: 12. This CDR3 is built from 14 residues. The germline V gene encodes CDR1 SQVTM and CDR2 ANQGSEA. The CDR3 sequence is CSGSVGQGSYEQYF. CDR3 sequence (DNA): TGCAGCGGTAGCGTCGGACAGGGCAGTTACGAGCAGTACTTC.

This sequence joins TRBV5-1 and TRBJ1-2, with TRBD1 identical over 7 bases. The germline V gene encodes CDR1 SGHRS and CDR2 YFSETQ. The CDR3 spans 13 residues. Unmatched junction bases numbered 2, after V lost 4 bases and J lost 2 bases. CDR3 sequence (DNA): TGCGCCAGCAGCCAGGGACAGAACTATGGCTACACCTTC. Its protein is CASSQGQNYGYTF.

Worth noting for this clone: Additional DNA sequences in this sample encode the identical CDR3. This chain connects TRBV4-1 to TRBJ2-7; 10 positions agree with TRBD2. J gave up 0 bases and V 3 bases, and 2 bases lay outside the gene matches. CDR1 and CDR2 from the germline V gene are MGHRA and YSYEKL. The CDR3 covers 15 residues. The DNA for the CDR3 is TGCGCCAGCAGCCATGGGACTAGCGACTCCTACGAGCAGTACTTC. Its translation is CASSHGTSDSYEQYF.

This rearrangement joins TRBV6-1 to TRBJ2-1; D assignment may be TRBD1 or TRBD2 (6 bases each). CDR3 length equals 17 residues. The V end lost 3 bases, the J end lost 2 bases, and 17 bases lay between the germline ends. Looked up from germline, CDR1 is MNHNS and CDR2 is SASEGT. CDR3 region: CASSDPMGGGTYNEQFF. CDR3 sequence (DNA): TGTGCCAGCAGTGACCCAATGGGGGGCGGAACCTACAATGAGCAGTTCTTC.

V and J are TRBV2 and TRBJ2-7; the D call may be TRBD1 or TRBD2 (5 bases each). The CDR3 length is 14 residues. Looked up from germline, CDR1 is SNHLY and CDR2 is FYNNEI. The ends were cut back, 2 bases at V and 3 bases at J, with 11 bases in the middle. CDR3 protein: CASSERDEYYEQYF. The CDR3 nucleotides are TGTGCCAGCAGTGAACGGGACGAGTACTACGAGCAGTACTTC.

The chain carries TRBV19 and TRBJ1-3, with unresolved D. V lost 3 bases and J lost 0, with 6 bases in between. Germline CDR1 is LNHDA and CDR2 is SQIVND (reference sequence). CDR3 length equals 14 residues. The CDR3: CASSMGSSGNTIYF. The DNA for the CDR3 is TGTGCCAGTAGTATGGGCAGCTCTGGAAACACCATATATTTT. Complete variable domain (other parts from reference TRBV19 and TRBJ1-3): DGGITQSPKYLFRKEGQNVTLSCEQNLNHDAMYWYRQDPGQGLRLIYYSQIVNDFQKGDIAEGYSVSREKKESFPLTVTSAQKNPTAFYLCASSMGSSGNTIYFGEGSWLTVV.

The rearrangement uses TRBV2 and TRBJ2-1, with 10 bases identical to TRBD2. CDR1 is SNHLY, CDR2 FYNNEI, per germline. The CDR3 runs to 14 residues. V shed 2 bases and J 9 bases; nucleotides not matched to a gene: 4. DNA of the CDR3: TGTGCCAGCAGTGAAACTAGCGGGATGCCTGAGCAGTTCTTC. Protein sequence: CASSETSGMPEQFF.

The chain joins TRBV6-5 to TRBJ1-3, with D perhaps matching TRBD1 (5 bases). Trimming took off 2 bases at V and 0 bases at J, with 11 bases between the two ends. Germline V gene data show CDR1 as MNHEY and CDR2 as SVGAGI. The CDR3 has 16 amino acids. In DNA form, the CDR3 reads TGTGCCAGCAGTTACGGTCCGGGGGGCTCTGGAAACACCATATATTTT. Encoded protein: CASSYGPGGSGNTIYF.

V usage is TRBV4-3 and J usage is TRBJ2-7; D perhaps matches TRBD1 (6 bases). Deletions cut 0 bases from V and 3 bases from J, with 21 bases between. Per germline, CDR1 LGHNA and CDR2 YSLEER. This CDR3 has 18 amino acids. The CDR3 loop reads CASSQDVLIQGSFYEQYF. CDR3 in DNA: TGCGCCAGCAGCCAAGATGTCCTTATACAGGGTAGCTTCTACGAGCAGTACTTC.

The chain recombines TRBV6-1 with TRBJ2-7; D might be TRBD1 or TRBD2, each matching 5 bases. CDR1 is MNHNS, CDR2 SASEGT, per germline. The ends were cut back, 5 bases at V and 6 bases at J, with 14 bases in the middle. The CDR3 spans 13 residues. The CDR3 DNA reads as TGTGCCAGCAGTACCTCGGGACCCACCGAGCAGTACTTC. Translating gives CASSTSGPTEQYF.

The chain is built from TRBV11-2 and TRBJ2-5; 11 bases match TRBD2. In germline, CDR1 is SGHAT, CDR2 FQNNGV. The CDR3 contains 16 residues. V trimming: 5 bases; J trimming: 2 bases; junction bases outside the gene matches: 7. The CDR3 region has the DNA TGTGCCAGCAGCACCCCCGGGACTAGCGGACAAGAGACCCAGTACTTC. The encoded protein is CASSTPGTSGQETQYF.

The chain employs TRBV29-1 and TRBJ2-1; 10 nucleotides align to TRBD2. The germline gives CDR1 SQVTM, CDR2 ANQGSEA. Trimming removed 5 bases from V and 8 bases from J; junction bases left unmatched: 18. CDR3 length equals 17 residues. The DNA for the CDR3 is TGCAGCGTTAGGAACCAGAAACTAGCGGGATCTTTCTATGAGCAGTTCTTC. This translates into CSVRNQKLAGSFYEQFF.

The rearrangement joins TRBV7-9 to TRBJ1-3, with TRBD1 as a possible D gene (5 bases). The CDR3 is made up of 17 amino acids. CDR1 SEHNR and CDR2 FQNEAQ come from the germline V gene (reference sequence). V was trimmed by 0 bases and J by 0 bases, leaving 12 bases between them. The CDR3 nucleotides are TGTGCCAGCAGCTTAGCCGGGGGGACCCGCTCTGGAAACACCATATATTTT. Its protein is CASSLAGGTRSGNTIYF.

This clone has just one count. The rearrangement uses TRBV5-1 and TRBJ2-3; D is unresolved. The CDR3 contains 16 residues. From germline, CDR1 is SGHRS and CDR2 YFSETQ. V dropped 0 bases and J dropped 2 bases, with 13 bases sitting between them. The CDR3 spells CASSLANVGVTDTQYF. The CDR3 region has the DNA TGCGCCAGCAGCTTGGCTAATGTTGGGGTCACAGATACGCAGTATTTT.

The chain carries TRBV19 and TRBJ1-3, with unresolved D. CDR1 and CDR2 (germline): LNHDA, SQIVND (reference sequence). CDR3 length: 19 residues. The ends were cut back, 3 bases at V and 4 bases at J, with 25 bases in the middle. DNA for the CDR3: TGTGCCAGTAGTATTGTGCGGCGTAGTTGGCAGACGCTCGGAAACACCATATATTTT. Protein sequence: CASSIVRRSWQTLGNTIYF. The entire variable domain, with the rest obtained from reference TRBV19 and TRBJ1-3, is as follows: DGGITQSPKYLFRKEGQNVTLSCEQNLNHDAMYWYRQDPGQGLRLIYYSQIVNDFQKGDIAEGYSVSREKKESFPLTVTSAQKNPTAFYLCASSIVRRSWQTLGNTIYFGEGSWLTVV.

The V call is TRBV11-3, the J call TRBJ1-1; 7 bases are shared with TRBD1. The CDR3 has 14 amino acids. Per the germline V gene, CDR1 is SGHNT and CDR2 is YENEEA. Trimming cost V 3 bases and J 5 bases; bases outside gene matches: 6. The CDR3 loop reads CASSLTGQGTEAFF. As DNA, the CDR3 is TGTGCCAGCAGCTTGACAGGGCAGGGGACTGAAGCTTTCTTT.

The gene calls are TRBV19 and TRBJ2-1; D is unclear. The CDR3 is 12 amino acids. The V end lost 5 bases, the J end lost 2 bases, and 4 bases lay between the germline ends. From germline, CDR1 is LNHDA and CDR2 SQIVND (reference sequence). CDR3 in amino acids: CASSFPYNEQFF. The CDR3 nucleotides are TGTGCCAGTAGTTTCCCCTACAATGAGCAGTTCTTC.

The J gene is TRBJ2-7, the V gene TRBV2, with D possibly being TRBD1 or TRBD2 (5 bases each). V was clipped by 5 bases and J by 3 bases, with 11 bases between them. The CDR3 covers 13 residues. Germline V gene data show CDR1 as SNHLY and CDR2 as FYNNEI. In DNA, the CDR3 is TGTGCCAGCAGTCCGGGACCTGACTACGAGCAGTACTTC. It specifies CASSPGPDYEQYF.

In this sample, this clone turned up once. V gene TRBV7-6 combines with J gene TRBJ2-1, with a possible D match to TRBD1 (6 bases). The germline V gene has CDR1 SGHVS and CDR2 FNYEAQ. The CDR3 spans 16 residues. Trimming stripped 2 bases from V and 9 bases from J, with 20 bases between. For the CDR3, the DNA is TGTGCCAGCAGCTTACTCTTTGAGCCCCAGGGGACTGAGCAGTTCTTC. Its protein product is CASSLLFEPQGTEQFF. Full variable domain (outside the CDR3, taken from reference TRBV7-6 and TRBJ2-1): GAGVSQSPRYKVTKRGQDVALRCDPISGHVSLYWYRQALGQGPEFLTYFNYEAQQDKSGLPNDRFSAERPEGSISTLTIQRTEQRDSAMYRCASSLLFEPQGTEQFFGPGTRLTVL.

This sequence joins TRBV6-1 and TRBJ2-1; perhaps TRBD2 as D (6 bases). V lost 5 bases and J lost 0, with 11 bases in between. The CDR3 has 15 amino acids. Germline CDR1 reads MNHNS; CDR2 reads SASEGT. The CDR3 region has the DNA TGTGCCAGCAGTTTGACTAGTGTCTCCTACAATGAGCAGTTCTTC. This codes for CASSLTSVSYNEQFF.